A selection of T cell receptor beta chains follows, all from one sample in a study of blood T cell repertoires in COVID-19. The protocol was immunoSEQ multiplex PCR, while the TCRdb copy is restricted to in-frame clones and leaves out a portion. The sample has 200,000 or so clones; about 80% are singletons. The specimen was peripheral blood. These receptors were taken from a woman in her twenties or thirties who had recovered from COVID-19. CDR3s include the opening cysteine and the closing phenylalanine or tryptophan. D genes are given only for firm matches. Part of the rows lack a size; the others show once, few, many or a class for expanded clones.

length	V	size	D	J	CDR3	DNA
11	TRBV10-3	NA	NA	TRBJ2-1	CAISGLNEQFF	TGTGCCATCAGTGGCCTAAATGAGCAGTTCTTC
15	TRBV6-1	once	NA	TRBJ2-7	CASSEPGHGTYEQYF	TGTGCCAGCAGTGAGCCGGGACACGGAACCTACGAGCAGTACTTC
11	TRBV28	NA	NA	TRBJ2-7	CASSYLGEQYF	TGTGCCAGCAGCTACCTAGGCGAGCAGTACTTC
14	TRBV6-6	NA	NA	TRBJ2-7	CASSYWDNSYEQYF	TGTGCCAGCAGTTACTGGGACAACTCCTACGAGCAGTACTTC
14	TRBV7-3	once	NA	TRBJ2-3	CASSDRGGSDTQYF	TGTGCCAGCAGCGACAGGGGCGGGAGTGATACGCAGTATTTT
14	TRBV5-1	NA	NA	TRBJ2-3	CASSSRDFTDTQYF	TGCGCCAGCAGCTCGCGGGACTTCACAGATACGCAGTATTTT
14	TRBV19	NA	TRBD1	TRBJ2-7	CASSSGTGGYEQYF	TGTGCCAGTAGTTCCGGGACAGGGGGCTACGAGCAGTACTTC
14	TRBV10-3	NA	TRBD2	TRBJ2-7	CAISPGTSTYEQYF	TGTGCCATCAGCCCCGGGACTAGCACTTACGAGCAGTACTTC
12	TRBV15	NA	NA	TRBJ2-3	CATSSRQDTQYF	TGTGCCACCAGCTCCAGACAAGATACGCAGTATTTT
12	TRBV29-1	few	NA	TRBJ2-2	CSVVQSTGELFF	TGCAGCGTTGTCCAATCCACCGGGGAGCTGTTTTTT
15	TRBV6-6	few	NA	TRBJ2-7	CASSTYPGRSYEQYF	TGTGCCAGCAGCACATATCCAGGGCGCTCCTACGAGCAGTACTTC
15	TRBV19	NA	TRBD1	TRBJ1-6	CASSTTGGEESPLHF	TGTGCCAGTAGTACGACAGGGGGTGAGGAGTCACCCCTCCACTTT
13	TRBV6-5	NA	NA	TRBJ2-2	CASVQANTGELFF	TGTGCCAGCGTTCAGGCGAACACCGGGGAGCTGTTTTTT
11	TRBV29-1	NA	TRBD1	TRBJ2-5	CSADRGETQYF	TGCAGCGCAGACAGGGGGGAGACCCAGTACTTC
13	TRBV11-2	NA	NA	TRBJ1-1	CASSQQVRTEAFF	TGTGCCAGCAGCCAACAGGTGAGGACTGAAGCTTTCTTT
16	TRBV19	NA	TRBD2	TRBJ2-2	CASSIIAGGNTGELFF	TGTGCCAGTAGTATAATAGCGGGAGGAAACACCGGGGAGCTGTTTTTT
14	TRBV24-1	once	NA	TRBJ1-5	CATSEGGDLQPQHF	TGTGCCACCAGTGAAGGTGGTGACTTGCAGCCCCAGCATTTT
14	TRBV7-9	NA	TRBD1	TRBJ1-5	CASSLGDSNQPQHF	TGTGCCAGCAGCTTAGGGGACAGTAATCAGCCCCAGCATTTT
17	TRBV5-1	NA	NA	TRBJ2-2	CASSVPAGQTNTGELFF	TGCGCCAGCAGCGTGCCGGCGGGACAGACGAACACCGGGGAGCTGTTTTTT
13	TRBV7-3	NA	TRBD1	TRBJ1-2	CASSPGQGAGYTF	TGTGCCAGCAGCCCTGGACAGGGGGCCGGCTACACCTTC
17	TRBV11-2	NA	TRBD1	TRBJ2-6	CASSLKSRGLGANVLTF	TGTGCCAGCAGCTTAAAGTCAAGGGGGCTCGGGGCCAACGTCCTGACTTTC
18	TRBV9	NA	TRBD2	TRBJ2-3	CASSATSEAGPSTDTQYF	TGTGCCAGCAGCGCGACTAGCGAGGCAGGGCCTAGCACAGATACGCAGTATTTT
15	TRBV28	few	TRBD1	TRBJ1-5	CASSQQGTGNQPQHF	TGTGCCAGCAGTCAACAGGGGACGGGCAATCAGCCCCAGCATTTT
11	TRBV5-6	NA	NA	TRBJ2-7	CASSGPGEQYF	TGTGCCAGCAGCGGCCCGGGGGAGCAGTACTTC
14	TRBV7-2	NA	TRBD1	TRBJ1-2	CASSLRDSIYGYTF	TGTGCCAGCAGCTTAAGGGACAGTATCTATGGCTACACCTTC
17	TRBV28	NA	NA	TRBJ1-6	CASSPRNQGPYNSPLHF	TGTGCCAGCAGTCCCAGAAACCAGGGGCCCTATAATTCACCCCTCCACTTT
16	TRBV18	NA	TRBD1	TRBJ1-1	CASSPQGAGTDTEAFF	TGTGCCAGCTCACCCCAGGGGGCGGGGACGGACACTGAAGCTTTCTTT
14	TRBV5-1	once	TRBD1	TRBJ1-6	CASSAGDRVSPLHF	TGCGCCAGCAGCGCCGGGGACAGGGTTTCACCCCTCCACTTT
15	TRBV5-1	NA	TRBD2	TRBJ2-1	CASSLGASGSNEQFF	TGCGCCAGCAGCTTGGGGGCTAGCGGGAGTAATGAGCAGTTCTTC
12	TRBV28	NA	NA	TRBJ1-2	CASSYNNYGYTF	TGTGCCAGCAGTTATAATAACTATGGCTACACCTTC
11	TRBV14	NA	TRBD2	TRBJ2-7	CASSPGGEQYF	TGTGCCAGCAGCCCGGGGGGGGAGCAGTACTTC
13	TRBV7-3	NA	NA	TRBJ2-3	CASSLSGTDTQYF	TGTGCCAGCAGCTTATCAGGCACAGATACGCAGTATTTT
15	TRBV10-3	NA	NA	TRBJ2-7	CAIKSGGGSAYEQYF	TGTGCCATCAAGTCGGGGGGCGGGAGCGCCTACGAGCAGTACTTC
14	TRBV7-9	NA	TRBD2	TRBJ2-7	CASSHSGRAYEQYF	TGTGCCAGCAGCCATAGCGGGAGGGCCTACGAGCAGTACTTC
14	TRBV20-1	NA	TRBD2	TRBJ2-3	CSASGSGSSDTQYF	TGCAGTGCTAGTGGTAGCGGGAGTTCAGATACGCAGTATTTT
11	TRBV20-1	NA	NA	TRBJ1-2	CSARDGNRYTF	TGCAGTGCTAGAGATGGCAACCGCTACACCTTC